This T cell receptor beta chain was sequenced during a study of blood T cell repertoires in COVID-19. About the study: Nucleic acid was either cDNA or gDNA, and it came from T cells, B-cell-depleted T cells, or PBMCs.

Germline V gene lookup returns CDR1 SGHRS and CDR2 YFSETQ. V shed 4 bases and J shed 5 bases, with 15 bases lying between them. The CDR3 extends over 15 amino acids. This table comes from immunoSEQ multiplex PCR, and its TCRdb copy is limited to in-frame clones, with some not included. The sample includes 150,000 to 200,000 clones, about 88% of them seen just once. Input material: peripheral blood. The chain couples TRBV5-1 to TRBJ1-4; the D is unclear. This receptor was obtained from a man between 65 and 80 years old with active or convalescent COVID-19. The CDR3 region has the DNA TGCGCCAGCAGCCCTGGAGTGCAGCAGAATGAAAAACTGTTTTTT. The encoded protein is CASSPGVQQNEKLFF.